This T cell receptor (beta chain) was documented in a study of cytomegalovirus exposure and HLA in healthy donors (dated by TCRdb to 2016 to 2017). About the study as a whole: According to an earlier analysis of a few hundred of the donors, some 180 million T cells yielded 117 million unique TCR beta sequences and about 300 Gb of sequence data. A later genetic analysis took genome-wide SNP genotypes for about 65% of the 666 donors and used that subset as a discovery cohort. The study used immunosequencing to profile the T cell repertoires of approximately 650 subjects and linked those repertoires to cytomegalovirus serostatus. Alongside the repertoire data, information on donor age, sex, ethnicity and CMV serostatus was compiled. HLA typing included class I and class II loci at four-digit resolution. Of the approximately 400 genotyped donors, about 80% fell in the genetic ancestry cluster associated with self-reported Caucasian donors. Rather than using new phenotypic data, the later analysis identified candidate immune exposures from TCR beta sequences and from how often those sequences occurred across donors. In addition to the first cohort of approximately 650 subjects, a separate validation cohort of 120 different subjects was used. To predict cytomegalovirus infection status, the study brought together high-throughput TCR immunosequencing, statistical association of individual TCRs with disease status, and machine learning. An early release that covered some 640 HLA-typed donors contained approximately 300 gigabases of sequencing data and about 84 million unique TCR sequences. In a later analysis, previously published TCR beta repertoires from 670 or so donors were re-analyzed and high-resolution HLA genotyping was added so that TCR occurrence patterns could be studied. Across some 400 genotyped donors of the cohort, an average of roughly 200,000 unique TCR beta nucleotide sequences per donor were sequenced, and about a sixth of those sequences were non-productive. The study aimed to test whether cataloging public T cell receptors could reveal signatures of past pathogen exposure. All discovery cohort repertoires had been generated on a single sequencing platform. Five DR-DQ haplotypes were handled as single units for association and clustering because linkage in the cohort was strong. The number of donors typed differed by locus, with roughly 629-640 for A, B, C, DRB1 and DQB1, 522 for DQA1, 600 to 610 for DPA1, and under 490 for DPB1. An earlier analysis of a few hundred of the donors applied high-throughput TCR beta sequencing to assess whether each TCR beta V gene segment acted as functional or pseudogenic.

What the study reported, not specific to this receptor: While some public TCRs were present in many individuals, most TCR sequences turned up only very rarely across donors. In a later analysis, HLA-associated TCR beta chains showed more clonal expansion and lower generation probabilities than non-associated chains that were equally common. According to a later genetic analysis, donors in an Asian-associated ancestry cluster had fewer N-insertions in productive TCRs than the approximately 650-donor mean. Because HLA typing was missing for some donors at each locus, association tests included only the typed subset. Cytomegalovirus status was reported to be diagnosed by the classifier with high specificity and sensitivity in both the original and validation cohorts. A further reported finding was that TCR beta sequences accurately predicted the HLA-A and HLA-B alleles for most subjects in the first cohort. The study listed 164 TCR beta chains as associated with cytomegalovirus. Sequencing depth was assumed to be roughly uniform across donors in the presence/absence analyses, though that assumption may not hold. A later analysis reported that several top co-occurrence clusters appeared linked to parvovirus B19, influenza, CMV and Epstein-Barr virus. Assigning TCR associations to individual alleles was difficult when HLA alleles, especially DR and DQ, strongly co-occurred. Most CMV-associated TCR beta chains appeared to be HLA-restricted in a later analysis, and the HLA associations seemed to be driven largely by CMV exposure. A cluster of highly shared sequence variants was judged likely to represent a technical artifact of the sequencing pipeline. A later analysis associated 15,000 to 20,000 TCR beta sequences with specific HLA alleles at a false discovery rate of 0.05. Some 15 rarely observed V segments, including chromosome 9 orphons, were excluded from the earlier analysis of a few hundred of the donors because counts were too low. In a later genetic analysis, a missense DCLRE1C variant was associated with V-gene and J-gene trimming of TCR beta chains, and the association was replicated in an independent cohort. In an earlier analysis of approximately 590 of the donors, most TCR beta V segments appeared in productive rearrangements about 87% or about 30% of the time, broadly matching IMGT annotations. The only immune exposure information available for the cohort was CMV serostatus. This cohort had only TCR beta chains sequenced, and the lack of alpha or paired-chain data limited which features could be detected. Linkage disequilibrium might explain the correlated functional status among segregating V segments, but an unknown experimental factor could not be ruled out. The 87-base-pair reads could not distinguish some IMGT-functional V segments, including TRBV6-2 and TRBV6-3, so those segments were excluded. In a later analysis, the rate of TCR association differed among HLA loci, with DRB1 alleles having the most associated TCRs and HLA-C alleles having the fewest. The authors suggested that the approach could potentially be extended to other disease states and immunological phenotypes. Three of the identified cytomegalovirus-associated TCR beta chains were confirmed in vitro to be specific for cytomegalovirus antigens.

The cohort consisted of hundreds of healthy bone marrow donors. Cohort members were all nominally healthy when sampled, although unrecorded immune exposures were likely present. The donor tested CMV seronegative, placing the donor among the roughly 400 seronegative members of the cohort. Each donor provided a peripheral blood sample, and peripheral blood mononuclear cells were used for TCR beta sequencing. Genomic DNA extraction from the blood cell samples was performed with the Qiagen DNeasy Blood Extraction Kit. Libraries were built with the immunoSEQ multiplex PCR assay. For the multiplex PCR, a mixture combining 60 forward primers for TCR Vbeta segments and 13 reverse primers for TCR Jbeta segments was used. A multiplex PCR assay on genomic DNA amplified the CDR3 region of rearranged TCR beta genes. The Illumina HiSeq System was used to sequence the amplified TCR beta libraries as 87-base-pair reads. The original methods were these. Across the 600 to 700 repertoires, a later analysis counted approximately 83 million unique TCR beta chains, around 11 million of which were shared by at least two donors. Raw reads were error-corrected and collapsed into unique sequences with a nearest-neighbor algorithm that merged closely related sequences to remove PCR and sequencing errors. V, D and J gene segments were assigned by aligning CDR3 sequences to IMGT reference sequences. For a sequence to be retained, a match of at least six nucleotides to both a V gene segment and a J gene segment was required. A rearrangement counted as productive if the CDR3 had no stop codons and remained in frame with V and J, and every other rearrangement counted as non-productive. CDR3 was defined according to IMGT convention as the region running from the second conserved V-encoded cysteine to the conserved J-encoded phenylalanine. Sequences without an unambiguous match to a single V gene segment were excluded from the earlier analysis of about 600 of the donors. In an earlier analysis of 587 of the donors, a V segment was called functional when productive rearrangements were above 56.7%, and segregating when the standard deviation between donors exceeded 5%. A statistical classification framework was built to diagnose cytomegalovirus status from the catalog of TCR beta chain sequences. V and J gene assignment, in a later analysis, came from comparing TCR nucleotide sequences with IMGT/GENE-DB human TR gene sequences. The TCRdist pipeline was used in a later analysis to assign CDR3 sequences and most-parsimonious VDJ recombination scenarios. A later analysis defined each TCR beta chain by its CDR3 amino acid sequence plus V-gene family, and excluded reads lacking a unique V-gene family. As a way to deal with suspected cross-contamination and a sequencing artifact, a later analysis dropped 450 to 600 nucleotide sequences that were highly shared and had low generation probability. In a later analysis, a clonal expansion index was calculated for each public chain from normalized within-repertoire ranks of inferred template counts. A later analysis computed generation probabilities with a VDJ recombination model fitted to out-of-frame rearrangements, and checked the results against IGoR. A later analysis scored TCR-TCR, TCR-HLA and TCR-CMV co-occurrence with hypergeometric tests, applying a repertoire-size bias correction to TCR pairs. A later analysis estimated false discovery rates by permuting HLA or CMV assignments 20 times. In a later analysis, co-occurring TCRs were grouped using DBSCAN, and TCRdist sequence similarity was added for clustering within HLA-allele-positive subsets. Repertoires with fewer than 30,000 or more than 120,000 public chains, plus five repertoires with anomalous nucleotide sharing, were excluded from co-occurrence clustering. TCRdb re-hosts the immuneACCESS table, in-frame sequences only. Its copies lack some clones; in the studies checked, an unresolved V gene accounts for under half of them, and the cause for the rest is not known. From that table come the V and J calls and clone size; the DNA was used to work out D and trimming. Here the sample has just over 150,000 clones; roughly 90% occur a single time. Of the sample, about 2.1% falls within the top ten clones.

Reading the germline V gene gives CDR1 ENHRY and CDR2 SYGVKD. Relative to germline, V is missing 3 bases and J is missing 7 bases, with 6 bases of the junction outside any gene match. Taken from cysteine to phenylalanine, the CDR3 has 14 residues. Only the CDR3 DNA is retained, 42 bases long and in frame from the first base. This clone was counted a single time. Its recognized antigen is unknown. Per-base quality was not reported, and no clone a single base away is much larger than it. This clonotype was obtained from a woman between 18 and 30 years old in good health and CMV-seronegative. The sample comprised PBMCs. Recombination joined TRBV10-3 with TRBJ1-5, with 7 bases in between that match TRBD1. The CDR3 amino acid sequence is: CAISEKGADQPQHF. The DNA reads TGTGCCATCAGTGAAAAGGGGGCCGACCAGCCCCAGCATTTT.